These 8 T cell receptor beta chains came from one sample sequenced in a study of blood T cells in healthy people across ages. Then a second PCR, running about 6 to 11 cycles, was carried out with a sample-barcoded 5' primer and a J-beta primer mix. TCRdb analysed the 5' RACE reads with MiXCR anew, one entry per CDR3 protein. Of about 970,000 distinct CDR3 sequences listed, just over 50% are singletons. Sequencing used blood. The source is a woman aged 55 to 70 in good health.

This clonotype was recorded a few times. The chain joins TRBV7-6 to TRBJ2-6; tentative D call: TRBD1 (6 bases). Trimming left V 3 bases short and J 0 bases short, with 12 bases between. Per germline, CDR1 SGHVS and CDR2 FNYEAQ. The length of the CDR3 is 17 residues. The CDR3 coding sequence is TGTGCCAGCAGCTTCCTAACACAGGGCTCTGGGGCCAACGTCCTGACTTTC. Its protein product is CASSFLTQGSGANVLTF. Supplemented by reference TRBV7-6 and TRBJ2-6, the full variable domain reads GAGVSQSPRYKVTKRGQDVALRCDPISGHVSLYWYRQALGQGPEFLTYFNYEAQQDKSGLPNDRFSAERPEGSISTLTIQRTEQRDSAMYRCASSFLTQGSGANVLTFGAGSRLTVL.

This clonotype was seen more than once but under ten times. The CDR3: CASSSRREPTDTQYF. The CDR3 DNA reads TGTGCCAGCAGTTCGCGGCGGGAGCCCACAGATACGCAGTATTTT. The chain employs TRBV25-1 and TRBJ2-3; TRBD2 matches at 7 bases. CDR3 length: 15 residues. Trimming took 5 bases from V and 2 from J; bases not matched to a gene: 7. The germline V gene encodes CDR1 MGHDK and CDR2 SYGVNS.

This sequence joins TRBV20-1 and TRBJ2-3; tentatively, D is TRBD2 (5 bases). Trimming left V 5 bases short and J 0 bases short, with 21 bases between. The CDR3 runs 17 residues. Per the germline V gene, CDR1 is DFQATT and CDR2 is SNEGSKA (reference sequence). CDR3 protein: CSAHDLRSGLSTDTQYF. The CDR3 DNA sequence: TGCAGTGCTCACGACCTTCGAAGCGGCCTCAGCACAGATACGCAGTATTTT.

The chain is built from TRBV2 and TRBJ1-5, with D perhaps matching TRBD1 (5 bases). The CDR3 extends over 16 amino acids. Deletions cut 8 bases from V and 4 bases from J, with 21 bases between. Germline assignment: CDR1 SNHLY and CDR2 FYNNEI. CDR3 DNA sequence: TGTGCCAGCGCTCCGAAGATAACAGGCCCGAATCAGCCCCAGCATTTT. Translated: CASAPKITGPNQPQHF.

The chain has TRBV27 and TRBJ1-6, with TRBD1 as a possible D gene (5 bases). Germline V CDR1 and CDR2: MNHEY, SMNVEV (reference sequence). V gave up 0 bases and J gave up 4 bases, with 13 bases separating them. This CDR3 contains 17 residues. DNA of the CDR3: TGTGCCAGCAGTTTATCTGCCCAAAGGGGTTATAATTCACCCCTCCACTTT. It translates to CASSLSAQRGYNSPLHF.

Regarding this clonotype: With a much larger clone just one base away, this may be a read error. CDR3 DNA sequence: TGTGCCGGCACCGCGGCCCTCGCCAAAAACATTCAGTACTTC. Translated, it gives CAGTAALAKNIQYF. The chain joins TRBV12-3 or TRBV12-4 to TRBJ2-7; D unclear. The closer fit of TRBJ2-4 to the DNA end suggests the J call may be wrong. CDR3 size: 14 residues.

This clonotype was observed a handful of times. The chain uses TRBV20-1 and TRBJ2-3, with a possible D match to TRBD1 (6 bases). CDR1 and CDR2 from the germline V gene are DFQATT and SNEGSKA (reference sequence). The germline V and J ends were trimmed by 0 bases and 3 bases, with 13 bases remaining between them. The CDR3 is made up of 15 amino acids. CDR3 bases: TGCAGTGCTAGAGATGGCAGGGGTGCGACAGATACGCAGTATTTT. It encodes CSARDGRGATDTQYF.

CDR3 sequence reads: CASSAGLAGNEQFF. CDR3 coding DNA: TGTGCCAGCAGTGCCGGACTAGCGGGAAACGAGCAGTTCTTC. The V gene is TRBV2, the J gene TRBJ2-1, with 12 bases matching TRBD2. Germline CDR1 is SNHLY and CDR2 is FYNNEI. J was trimmed by 10 bases and V by 4 bases; bases with no gene match: 5. The CDR3 spans 14 residues.